The 28 T cell receptor beta chains below come from one sample, sequenced in a study of cytomegalovirus exposure and HLA in healthy donors. Primers for the PCR totalled 60 Vbeta and 13 Jbeta. The table came from immunoSEQ multiplex PCR; TCRdb's copy has only in-frame clones and leaves some out. The table has 200,000 or so clones, 70% to 90% seen once; the top ten hold around 1.4%. The sequenced sample was PBMCs. All receptors come from a human donor in good health.

This rearrangement joins TRBV4-1 to TRBJ1-2; 8 bases line up with TRBD1. Germline lookup yields CDR1 MGHRA and CDR2 YSYEKL. J lost 7 bases, V lost 5 bases, and 9 bases had no gene match. This CDR3 is built from 14 residues. The chain's CDR3 is CASSETGGVGGYTF. CDR3 DNA sequence: TGCGCCAGCAGCGAAACAGGGGGGGTAGGTGGCTACACCTTC.

This clone has only a few counts. V and J are TRBV28 and TRBJ1-5, with D hard to call. This CDR3 region has 14 residues. Trimming took 3 bases from V and 2 from J, leaving 8 bases between them. CDR1 is MDHEN, CDR2 SYDVKM, per germline. CDR3 amino acids: CASSFAGGNQPQHF. Here the CDR3 DNA reads TGTGCCAGCAGTTTCGCGGGAGGCAATCAGCCCCAGCATTTT.

The chain carries TRBV25-1 and TRBJ2-2; possible D gene TRBD2, 7 bases. The CDR3 runs 12 residues. The V and J ends lost 6 bases and 6 bases respectively, with 8 bases between them. Germline CDR1 is MGHDK and CDR2 is SYGVNS. The CDR3 DNA sequence: TGTGCCAGCAGGCGGGGGCCCGGGGAGCTGTTTTTT. Amino acids: CASRRGPGELFF.

The chain joins TRBV2 to TRBJ1-4; D gene ambiguous. V was shortened by 3 bases and J by 7 bases, with 12 bases between the two germline ends. The CDR3 loop spans 14 amino acids. CDR1 SNHLY and CDR2 FYNNEI come from the germline V gene. Written as DNA, the CDR3 is TGTGCCAGCAGTGATTCCTTGGCCCCTGAAAAACTGTTTTTT. This sequence encodes CASSDSLAPEKLFF.

V and J are TRBV19 and TRBJ2-1; no clear D. CDR1 is LNHDA and CDR2 is SQIVND in the germline V gene (reference sequence). The CDR3 length is 17 residues. Between the trimmed V and J ends, which lost 3 bases and 2 bases, there was a span of 17 bases. The CDR3: CASSIQSGNAAYNEQFF. The CDR3 region has the DNA TGTGCCAGTAGTATTCAGTCTGGCAATGCAGCCTACAATGAGCAGTTCTTC. Full variable domain (missing parts from reference TRBV19 and TRBJ2-1): DGGITQSPKYLFRKEGQNVTLSCEQNLNHDAMYWYRQDPGQGLRLIYYSQIVNDFQKGDIAEGYSVSREKKESFPLTVTSAQKNPTAFYLCASSIQSGNAAYNEQFFGPGTRLTVL.

The chain links TRBV6-5 to TRBJ2-1, with 7 bases aligning to TRBD2. J lost 4 bases, V lost 7 bases, and 10 bases had no gene match. Germline V CDR1 and CDR2: MNHEY, SVGAGI. The CDR3 has 15 residues. Here the CDR3 reads CASTAPGTTYNEQFF. In DNA form, the CDR3 reads TGTGCCAGCACCGCCCCCGGGACTACGTACAATGAGCAGTTCTTC.

The chain recombines TRBV2 with TRBJ2-7, with TRBD1 matching 11 bases. V was pared by 10 bases and J by 4 bases, with 6 bases of the junction left unmatched. The CDR3 sequence is 13 residues long. Germline V gene sequence: CDR1 SNHLY, CDR2 FYNNEI. CDR3 sequence (DNA): TGTGCCACTCGGACAGGGGGCAGGTACGAGCAGTACTTC. As protein: CATRTGGRYEQYF.

V gene TRBV7-3 combines with J gene TRBJ1-1; 7 bases agree with TRBD1. The germline V gene has CDR1 SGHTA and CDR2 FQGTGA. The junction had 8 bases not matched to a gene; V was cut back by 2 bases and J by 2 bases. The CDR3 has 16 residues. This CDR3 is CASSLDRAVGNTEAFF. CDR3 sequence (DNA): TGTGCCAGCAGCTTAGACAGGGCAGTTGGAAACACTGAAGCTTTCTTT.

The chain employs TRBV7-2 and TRBJ1-1; 10 bases match TRBD1. Trimming cost V 5 bases and J 5 bases; bases outside gene matches: 2. Germline lookup yields CDR1 SGHTA and CDR2 FQGNSA. CDR3 size: 13 residues. CDR3 DNA: TGTGCCAGCAGCGGACAGGGGGGGACTGAAGCTTTCTTT. Translated, it gives CASSGQGGTEAFF.

The V gene is TRBV6-1, the J gene TRBJ2-3, with 7 bases aligning to TRBD2. Germline CDR1 is MNHNS and CDR2 is SASEGT. The length of the CDR3 is 17 residues. The ends lost 3 bases at V and 6 bases at J; junction bases unmatched: 15. CDR3 region: CASSDSSGTAGGDTQYF. CDR3 bases: TGTGCCAGCAGTGACAGCTCAGGGACTGCCGGGGGGGATACGCAGTATTTT.

The rearrangement links TRBV4-3 to TRBJ2-1; D possibly corresponds to TRBD2 (5 bases). The germline gives CDR1 LGHNA, CDR2 YSLEER. V was clipped by 0 bases and J by 7 bases, with 10 bases between them. There are 14 residues in the CDR3. Here the CDR3 DNA reads TGCGCCAGCAGCCAAGAGCGGGTACCGAATGAGCAGTTCTTC. Translating gives CASSQERVPNEQFF.

This clone was found a few times. The V call is TRBV21-1, the J call TRBJ1-1. TRBV21-1 is a pseudogene segment. The CDR3 runs 13 residues. The CDR3 sequence: CASSKKGGTEAFF. The DNA of the CDR3 is TGTGCCAGCAGCAAAAAGGGGGGGACTGAAGCTTTCTTT.

The J gene is TRBJ2-1, the V gene TRBV7-3, with D tentatively TRBD1 (5 bases). Trimming removed 6 bases from V and 4 bases from J, with 10 bases in between. Germline V gene data show CDR1 as SGHTA and CDR2 as FQGTGA. This CDR3 is 13 amino acids long. In DNA form, the CDR3 reads TGTGCCAGCAGGCTGGACACATACAATGAGCAGTTCTTC. This translates into CASRLDTYNEQFF.

This clone appeared a few times. J is TRBJ1-1 and V is TRBV6-6; D perhaps matches TRBD1 (6 bases). The CDR3 is 13 amino acids. Trimming removed 9 bases at V and 6 bases at J, with 17 bases between. Germline CDR1 reads MNHNY; CDR2 reads SVGAGI (reference sequence). The CDR3 DNA sequence: TGTGCCAGTATCGGGGGCGGGAGGGCTGAAGCTTTCTTT. Protein product: CASIGGGRAEAFF.

This clone has only a few counts. V is TRBV5-1 and J is TRBJ1-2; 8 positions match TRBD1. There are 14 residues in the CDR3. Germline trimming cut 1 base from V and 3 bases from J; bases unmatched to any gene: 2. Germline V gene data show CDR1 as SGHRS and CDR2 as YFSETQ. The CDR3 nucleotides are TGCGCCAGCAGCTTGAAGACAGGGGACTATGGCTACACCTTC. Translation: CASSLKTGDYGYTF.

V is TRBV5-4 and J is TRBJ2-2, with 12 bases lining up with TRBD1. Germline V lookup: CDR1 SGHNT, CDR2 YYREEE (reference sequence). The J segment lost 4 bases and the V segment lost 7 bases, leaving 8 bases of the junction unmatched. CDR3 size: 16 residues. This chain's CDR3 is CASSPGTGGFTGELFF. CDR3 nucleotide sequence: TGTGCCAGCTCCCCTGGGACAGGGGGCTTCACCGGGGAGCTGTTTTTT.

As for this clone: The same CDR3 is also encoded by other DNA sequences in this sample. This chain links TRBV2 with TRBJ2-5, with D possibly being TRBD1 (5 bases). V lost 8 bases and J 2 bases, leaving 18 bases between the germline ends. Germline V lookup: CDR1 SNHLY, CDR2 FYNNEI. The CDR3 is 15 residues long. CDR3 nucleotide sequence: TGTGCCAGCTCCAGCGTTTTGGGGCCTCAAGAGACCCAGTACTTC. Translated: CASSSVLGPQETQYF.

The chain links TRBV29-1 to TRBJ2-1; TRBD1 is a possible D gene (5 bases). The CDR3 extends over 13 amino acids. CDR1 and CDR2 (germline): SQVTM, ANQGSEA. With 4 bases removed from V and 15 bases from J, the gap between germline ends came to 22 bases. The CDR3 reads CSVALRQRPIRFF. The CDR3 coding sequence is TGCAGCGTTGCCTTAAGACAGCGCCCGATCCGGTTCTTC.

This chain uses TRBV28 with TRBJ1-6, with unresolved D. The CDR3 contains 13 residues. With 5 bases removed from V and 5 bases from J, the gap between germline ends came to 7 bases. Germline CDR1 is MDHEN and CDR2 is SYDVKM. CDR3 sequence: CASSRVDNSPLHF. The DNA for the CDR3 is TGTGCCAGCAGTAGAGTAGATAATTCACCCCTCCACTTT.

The CDR3 bases are TGTGCCAGCAGTGCCGACAGATCTAACTATGGCTACACCTTC. This translates into CASSADRSNYGYTF. This chain joins TRBV2 and TRBJ1-2, with a possible D match to TRBD1 (5 bases). Looked up from germline, CDR1 is SNHLY and CDR2 is FYNNEI. Between the trimmed V and J ends, which lost 4 bases and 0 bases, there was a span of 9 bases. This CDR3 comprises 14 residues. Together with reference TRBV2 and TRBJ1-2, the CDR3 gives the full variable domain: EPEVTQTPSHQVTQMGQEVILRCVPISNHLYFYWYRQILGQKVEFLVSFYNNEISEKSEIFDDQFSVERPDGSNFTLKIRSTKLEDSAMYFCASSADRSNYGYTFGSGTRLTVV.

This clone appeared a few times. The chain employs TRBV19 and TRBJ2-3; possibly TRBD1 for D (6 bases). V dropped 8 bases and J dropped 3 bases, with 15 bases sitting between them. Per germline, CDR1 LNHDA and CDR2 SQIVND (reference sequence). The CDR3 is made up of 14 amino acids. The chain's CDR3 is CASGNRERTDTQYF. The DNA of the CDR3 is TGTGCCAGTGGAAACAGGGAGAGGACAGATACGCAGTATTTT.

The chain employs TRBV25-1 and TRBJ2-7; weak D call: TRBD2 (5 bases). The CDR3 is 13 amino acids. V lost 6 bases to trimming and J lost 0 bases, with 9 bases between them. Germline CDR1 is MGHDK and CDR2 is SYGVNS. Here the CDR3 DNA reads TGTGCCAGCAGCCGGGATCTCTCCTACGAGCAGTACTTC. This gives the protein CASSRDLSYEQYF.

This clone turned up a few times. The V and J genes are TRBV4-3 and TRBJ2-2, with D unresolved. The V and J ends lost 0 bases and 4 bases respectively, with 6 bases between them. The CDR3 length is 14 residues. The germline gives CDR1 LGHNA, CDR2 YSLEER. The CDR3 is CASSQDSTTGELFF. DNA for the CDR3: TGCGCCAGCAGCCAAGATAGTACCACCGGGGAGCTGTTTTTT.

The chain uses TRBV27 and TRBJ1-2, with a tentative D call TRBD1 (5 bases). The V gene lost 2 bases and the J gene lost 7 bases, with 14 bases spanning the gap. Germline-derived CDR1 and CDR2 are MNHEY and SMNVEV (reference sequence). The CDR3 extends over 14 amino acids. CDR3 coding DNA: TGTGCCAGCAGTTTACGGCCGGGACTATCTGGCTACACCTTC. Protein product: CASSLRPGLSGYTF.

The chain carries TRBV5-1 and TRBJ1-1; 10 bases are shared with TRBD1. Looked up from germline, CDR1 is SGHRS and CDR2 is YFSETQ. V gave up 0 bases and J gave up 5 bases; unmatched junction bases: 4. The CDR3 is 15 residues long. This CDR3 is CASSLGGTGATEAFF. CDR3 DNA: TGCGCCAGCAGCTTGGGCGGGACAGGGGCGACTGAAGCTTTCTTT.

A remark on this clone: The junction and the germline gene differ at one end; a read error may be behind it. CDR3: CASRPWGGTYGQYF. CDR3 nucleotides: TGTGCCAGCAGGCCCTGGGGAGGTACCTACGGGCAGTACTTC. The rearrangement joins TRBV6-5 to TRBJ2-7, with D maybe TRBD2 (6 bases). The germline V gene encodes CDR1 MNHEY and CDR2 SVGAGI. This CDR3 spans 14 amino acids.

The chain combines TRBV2 with TRBJ2-5, with 9 bases fitting TRBD2. This CDR3 is 17 amino acids long. The germline V gene has CDR1 SNHLY and CDR2 FYNNEI. V lost 2 bases to trimming and J lost 5 bases; unmatched junction nucleotides: 12. In DNA form, the CDR3 reads TGTGCCAGCAGTGAAAGGGGTGGTAGCGGGAGTAAGGAGACCCAGTACTTC. It is translated as CASSERGGSGSKETQYF.

This chain uses TRBV5-1 with TRBJ2-7; tentative D call: TRBD1 (6 bases). V lost 2 bases, J lost 2 bases, and 20 bases lay in between. CDR3 length: 17 residues. Germline-derived CDR1 and CDR2 are SGHRS and YFSETQ. The CDR3, as DNA: TGCGCCAGCAGCTTACAGGCCCGGACAGTATTGACCTACGAGCAGTACTTC. As protein: CASSLQARTVLTYEQYF.